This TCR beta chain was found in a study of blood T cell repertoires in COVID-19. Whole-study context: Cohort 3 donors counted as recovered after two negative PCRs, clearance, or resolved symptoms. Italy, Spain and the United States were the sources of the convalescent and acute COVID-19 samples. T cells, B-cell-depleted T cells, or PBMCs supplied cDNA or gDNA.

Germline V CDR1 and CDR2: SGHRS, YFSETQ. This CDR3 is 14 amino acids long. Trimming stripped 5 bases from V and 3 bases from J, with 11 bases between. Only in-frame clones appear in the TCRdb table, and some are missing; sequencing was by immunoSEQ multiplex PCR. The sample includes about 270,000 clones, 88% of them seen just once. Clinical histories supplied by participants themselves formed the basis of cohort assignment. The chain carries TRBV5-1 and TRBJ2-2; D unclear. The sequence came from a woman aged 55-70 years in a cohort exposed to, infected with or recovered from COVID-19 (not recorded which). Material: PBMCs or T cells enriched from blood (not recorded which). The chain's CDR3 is CASSVLLDTGELFF. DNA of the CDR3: TGCGCCAGCAGTGTTCTTCTAGACACCGGGGAGCTGTTTTTT.